This T cell receptor beta chain was obtained from a study of regulatory and conventional T cells in RAG deficiency. The CDR3 is 13 amino acids. V lost 8 bases and J lost 13, with 18 bases in between. The germline V gene has CDR1 MNHNS and CDR2 SASEGT. Using immunoSEQ multiplex PCR, the repertoire was profiled, and TCRdb retains in-frame clones only, with some absent. Among about 46,000 clones, approximately 90% were seen once, and the ten largest hold about 0.54%. The sorted conventional CD4+ T cells were CD25-low and CD127-high, with genomic DNA sequenced. This same sample was also taken into another study, of regulatory T cells. Per that paper: Amplification used 52 TRBV primers and 13 TRBJ primers.

Sequencing used CD4+ effector T cells sorted from blood. This chain links TRBV6-1 with TRBJ1-6; D gene unclear. The receptor comes from a human donor in good health. The CDR3: CASLERAPAPLHF. DNA for the CDR3: TGTGCCAGCCTTGAGAGGGCCCCTGCGCCCCTCCACTTT.